Shown below are 9 T cell receptor beta chains from a single sample sequenced in a study of response to subunit inactivated influenza vaccine. TCRdb redid the calling of the RT-PCR reads with MiXCR, one entry per CDR3 protein. Among approximately 490,000 distinct CDR3 sequences listed, more than 7% were seen once. The sequences come from PBMCs from blood, collected less than 30 months after vaccination. The receptors stem from a man between 50 and 70 years old who received an inactivated influenza vaccine.

This clonotype has only a few counts. This chain uses TRBV6-1 with TRBJ2-2; 7 bases match TRBD2. The V and J ends lost 2 bases and 3 bases, in that order; junction bases with no gene match: 3. The CDR3 is 15 amino acids. Per germline, CDR1 MNHNS and CDR2 SASEGT. As DNA, the CDR3 is TGTGCCAGCAGTGAACTAGCGGCTCACACCGGGGAGCTGTTTTTT. Its protein product is CASSELAAHTGELFF.

This rearrangement joins TRBV27 to TRBJ2-7, with 10 nucleotides matching TRBD2. CDR1 is MNHEY, CDR2 SMNVEV, per germline (reference sequence). The CDR3 is 18 amino acids. V dropped 2 bases and J dropped 4; count of bases not matched to a gene: 14. For the CDR3, the DNA is TGTGCCAGCAGTTTAATGAGGGTGAGCGGGAGGGCCGGTTACGAGCAGTACTTC. Encoded protein: CASSLMRVSGRAGYEQYF.

The V call is TRBV24-1, the J call TRBJ2-2; D uncertain. Germline CDR1 KGHDR, CDR2 SFDVKD. CDR3 length: 15 residues. Deletions cut 4 bases from V and 1 base from J, with 9 bases between. The CDR3 reads CATSEGGRNTGELFF. CDR3 DNA sequence: TGTGCCACCAGTGAAGGTGGGCGGAACACCGGGGAGCTGTTTTTT.

The V call is TRBV13, the J call TRBJ2-1; tentative D call: TRBD1 (5 bases). CDR1 PRHDT and CDR2 FYEKMQ come from the germline V gene (reference sequence). The length of the CDR3 is 11 residues. V was cut by 5 bases and J by 9 bases, with 8 bases left in between. The CDR3 coding sequence is TGTGCCAGCAGCCATAGGGGTGAGCAGTTCTTC. Its translation: CASSHRGEQFF.

The chain links TRBV9 to TRBJ2-5, with TRBD2 matching 7 bases. The length of the CDR3 is 15 residues. Germline CDR1 SGDLS, CDR2 YYNGEE. J lost 5 bases, V lost 0 bases, and 7 bases had no gene match. CDR3 residues: CASSVAAGVVETQYF. The DNA for the CDR3 is TGTGCCAGCAGCGTAGCTGCGGGAGTGGTGGAGACCCAGTACTTC.

The rearrangement joins TRBV6-1 to TRBJ1-2; D is perhaps TRBD1 (6 bases). V was pared by 6 bases and J by 7 bases, with 15 bases between. The CDR3 contains 13 residues. Germline CDR1 is MNHNS and CDR2 is SASEGT. For the CDR3, the DNA is TGTGCCAGCAGGACACCACAGGGAACTGGCTACACCTTC. The encoded protein is CASRTPQGTGYTF.

This chain uses TRBV3-1 with TRBJ2-1; 11 positions agree with TRBD2. The V segment lost 1 base and the J segment 8 bases; nucleotides outside the gene matches: 7. This CDR3 has 16 residues. Germline lookup yields CDR1 LGHDT and CDR2 YNNKEL (reference sequence). CDR3 in amino acids: CASSQGIAGGLDEQFF. CDR3 coding DNA: TGTGCCAGCAGCCAAGGGATAGCGGGGGGGCTGGATGAGCAGTTCTTC.

J is TRBJ1-6 and V is TRBV7-2; maybe TRBD1 (6 bases). This CDR3 has 14 amino acids. CDR1 and CDR2 (germline): SGHTA, FQGNSA. V was clipped by 2 bases and J by 10 bases, with 12 bases between them. CDR3 sequence reads: CASSLRDQGSPLHF. The CDR3 coding sequence is TGTGCCAGCAGCTTACGAGACCAGGGGTCACCCCTCCACTTT.

This clonotype was counted ten times or more. This sequence joins TRBV20-1 and TRBJ1-2; 9 nucleotides agree with TRBD1. The CDR3 extends over 14 amino acids. With V trimmed by 5 bases and J by 8 bases, 12 bases remained unmatched. Germline values: CDR1 DFQATT, CDR2 SNEGSKA (reference sequence). The CDR3 bases are TGCAGTGCTCAAACAGGGGGCAGAATCTACGGCTACACCTTC. This gives the protein CSAQTGGRIYGYTF.